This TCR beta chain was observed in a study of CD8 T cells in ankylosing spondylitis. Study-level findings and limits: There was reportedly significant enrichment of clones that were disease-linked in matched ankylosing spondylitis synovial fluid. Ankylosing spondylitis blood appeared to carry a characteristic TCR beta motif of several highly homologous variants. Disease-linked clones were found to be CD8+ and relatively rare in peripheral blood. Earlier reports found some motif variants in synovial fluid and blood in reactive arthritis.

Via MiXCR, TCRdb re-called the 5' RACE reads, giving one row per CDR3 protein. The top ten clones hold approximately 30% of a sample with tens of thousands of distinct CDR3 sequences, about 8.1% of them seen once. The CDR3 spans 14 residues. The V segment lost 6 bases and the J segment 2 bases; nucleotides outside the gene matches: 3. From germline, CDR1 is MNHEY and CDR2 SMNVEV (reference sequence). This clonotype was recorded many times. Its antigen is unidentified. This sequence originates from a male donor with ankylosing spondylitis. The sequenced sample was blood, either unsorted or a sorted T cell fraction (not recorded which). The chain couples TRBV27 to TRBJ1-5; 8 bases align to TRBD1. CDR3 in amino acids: CASRTGEGNQPQHF. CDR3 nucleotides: TGTGCCAGCAGGACAGGGGAGGGCAATCAGCCCCAGCATTTT.